These 8 T cell receptor beta chains were all obtained from the same sample, sequenced in a study of blood T cell repertoires in COVID-19. Clones were sequenced by immunoSEQ multiplex PCR, and TCRdb holds only the in-frame ones, with some missing. The sample gives fewer than 200,000 clones, roughly 89% of which show up once; around 13% is in the top ten. The sequenced sample was peripheral blood. The receptors shown here come from a woman in her seventies with COVID-19, enrolled during active disease.

The V gene is TRBV27, the J gene TRBJ2-1; 11 bases line up with TRBD2. CDR1 MNHEY and CDR2 SMNVEV come from the germline V gene (reference sequence). The ends lost 5 bases at V and 5 bases at J; junction bases unmatched: 17. The CDR3 is 19 amino acids. CDR3 coding DNA: TGTGCCAGCAGTGCGCAAAAAGGTAGCGGGAGGGCCGGTAACAATGAGCAGTTCTTC. This sequence encodes CASSAQKGSGRAGNNEQFF.

The chain employs TRBV12-3 or TRBV12-4 and TRBJ1-2; D unresolved. V lost 5 bases, J lost 5 bases, and 9 bases lay in between. The CDR3 is made up of 12 amino acids. This CDR3 is CASSPRRYGYTF. The DNA of the CDR3 is TGTGCCAGCAGTCCGCGGAGGTATGGCTACACCTTC.

In DNA form, the CDR3 reads TGTGCCAGCAGCTTAGCGGCAAACTATGGCTACACCTTC. Its protein product is CASSLAANYGYTF. This chain joins TRBV5-5 and TRBJ1-2; D not resolved. The CDR3 sequence is 13 residues long. Germline-derived CDR1 and CDR2 are SGHKS and YYEKEE (reference sequence). V lost 2 bases to trimming and J lost 2 bases, with 7 bases between them. The variable domain in full, completed from reference TRBV5-5 and TRBJ1-2, reads DAGVTQSPTHLIKTRGQQVTLRCSPISGHKSVSWYQQVLGQGPQFIFQYYEKEERGRGNFPDRFSARQFPNYSSELNVNALLLGDSALYLCASSLAANYGYTFGSGTRLTVV.

The rearrangement links TRBV29-1 to TRBJ2-1; D not certain. V was clipped by 5 bases and J by 6 bases, with 17 bases between them. This CDR3 has 14 residues. The V gene's germline CDR1 is SQVTM and CDR2 ANQGSEA. The CDR3 sequence is CSVIRLPPPNEQFF. As DNA, the CDR3 is TGCAGCGTTATAAGACTCCCGCCCCCCAATGAGCAGTTCTTC.

V and J are TRBV9 and TRBJ1-3; tentatively, D is TRBD1 (6 bases). Germline CDR1 SGDLS, CDR2 YYNGEE. The CDR3 runs to 16 residues. The ends were cut back, 0 bases at V and 0 bases at J, with 10 bases in the middle. CDR3 in amino acids: CASSVEDSLSGNTIYF. CDR3 nucleotides: TGTGCCAGCAGCGTAGAGGACAGCCTCTCTGGAAACACCATATATTTT.

The genes are TRBV30 and TRBJ1-6, with D possibly matching TRBD1 (5 bases). This CDR3 comprises 11 residues. V gave up 3 bases and J gave up 10 bases, with 7 bases separating them. Germline-derived CDR1 and CDR2 are GTSNPN and SVGIG (reference sequence). The CDR3 protein is CAWSGGSPLHF. The CDR3 DNA follows: TGTGCCTGGAGCGGGGGGTCACCCCTCCACTTT.

The rearrangement uses TRBV28 and TRBJ1-2; 7 nucleotides align to TRBD1. Germline-derived CDR1 and CDR2 are MDHEN and SYDVKM. The CDR3 is 15 amino acids. J lost 0 bases, V lost 2 bases, and 3 bases had no gene match. CDR3 amino acids: CASSLPGTANYGYTF. Here the CDR3 DNA reads TGTGCCAGCAGTTTACCCGGGACAGCTAACTATGGCTACACCTTC.

V and J are TRBV24-1 and TRBJ2-7; TRBD1 aligns across 8 bases. Looked up from germline, CDR1 is KGHDR and CDR2 is SFDVKD. V trimming: 7 bases; J trimming: 3 bases; junction bases outside the gene matches: 7. This CDR3 comprises 14 residues. In DNA form, the CDR3 reads TGTGCCACCAGCCCGAGGGACAGGTTCTACGAGCAGTACTTC. Protein sequence: CATSPRDRFYEQYF.